These 11 T cell receptor beta chains originate from one sample sequenced in a study of blood T cell repertoires in COVID-19. Sequencing was performed with immunoSEQ multiplex PCR; in TCRdb, only in-frame clones are kept and a portion is missing. The repertoire has about 330,000 clones, 70% to 90% of them found once; the top ten carry over 9.5%. The specimen was PBMCs or T cells enriched from blood (not recorded which). These receptors were taken from a young woman who had recovered from COVID-19.

This clone was found a few times. J is TRBJ1-2 and V is TRBV2, with 8 bases identical to TRBD1. V gave up 4 bases and J gave up 8 bases; unmatched junction bases: 3. CDR3 length: 12 residues. Germline values: CDR1 SNHLY, CDR2 FYNNEI. CDR3 in DNA: TGTGCCAGCAGTGGGACAGGGATCGGCTACACCTTC. Translating it yields CASSGTGIGYTF.

The chain uses TRBV9 and TRBJ2-5, with a possible D match to TRBD2 (7 bases). Germline V lookup: CDR1 SGDLS, CDR2 YYNGEE. Trimming left V 7 bases short and J 5 bases short, with 18 bases between. This CDR3 contains 14 residues. The CDR3 here is CASGGEQGKETQYF. The DNA for the CDR3 is TGTGCCAGCGGGGGGGAACAGGGAAAGGAGACCCAGTACTTC.

The genes are TRBV24-1 and TRBJ1-1; 7 bases map to TRBD1. CDR1 is KGHDR, CDR2 SFDVKD, per germline. Trimming at V came to 4 bases and at J to 8 bases, leaving 6 bases not matched to a gene. The CDR3 is made up of 13 amino acids. CDR3 nucleotides: TGTGCCACCAGTGACCCAGGGACAGCCGAAGCTTTCTTT. It yields the protein CATSDPGTAEAFF.

The chain uses TRBV2 and TRBJ2-5; D is perhaps TRBD1 (6 bases). The germline V and J ends were trimmed by 6 bases and 7 bases, with 15 bases remaining between them. Germline-derived CDR1 and CDR2 are SNHLY and FYNNEI. The CDR3 length is 13 residues. CDR3 sequence reads: CASRPQGYGTQYF. The CDR3 DNA reads as TGTGCCAGCAGACCGCAGGGGTACGGGACCCAGTACTTC.

The V gene is TRBV12-3 or TRBV12-4, the J gene TRBJ1-5; a weak D match, TRBD1 (6 bases). V lost 3 bases and J 7 bases, leaving 10 bases between the germline ends. The CDR3 extends over 13 amino acids. The chain's CDR3 is CASSFAGAQPQHF. CDR3 sequence (DNA): TGTGCCAGCAGTTTTGCGGGGGCCCAGCCCCAGCATTTT.

This clone appeared once. CDR3 DNA: TGCGCCAGCAGGTTTGACAGGAGCTCCTACAATGAGCAGTTCTTC. Protein sequence: CASRFDRSSYNEQFF. The genes are TRBV4-1 and TRBJ2-1; tentatively, D is TRBD1 (6 bases). The CDR3 is made up of 15 amino acids. The germline V and J ends were trimmed by 6 bases and 0 bases, with 12 bases remaining between them. Germline V gene data show CDR1 as MGHRA and CDR2 as YSYEKL.

This clone was detected once. The J gene is TRBJ1-2, the V gene TRBV29-1; no clear D gene. CDR3 length equals 13 residues. Per germline, CDR1 SQVTM and CDR2 ANQGSEA. V lost 7 bases and J lost 2, with 14 bases in between. This CDR3 reads CSGTADGNYGYTF. The CDR3 coding sequence is TGCAGCGGCACAGCGGACGGGAACTATGGCTACACCTTC.

This sequence joins TRBV3-1 (or the pseudogene TRBV3-2) and TRBJ1-4, with D perhaps TRBD1 (6 bases). V shed 0 bases and J shed 5 bases, with 10 bases lying between them. The CDR3 sequence is 15 residues long. From germline, CDR1 is LGHDT and CDR2 YNNKEL (reference sequence). The CDR3 sequence: CASSQEYRENEKLFF. The CDR3 bases are TGTGCCAGCAGCCAAGAATACAGGGAAAATGAAAAACTGTTTTTT.

The chain links TRBV4-1 to TRBJ2-1; 8 nucleotides line up with TRBD2. The J segment lost 5 bases and the V segment lost 0 bases, leaving 15 bases of the junction unmatched. Germline CDR1 is MGHRA and CDR2 is YSYEKL. The CDR3 loop spans 19 amino acids. The DNA for the CDR3 is TGCGCCAGCAGCCAAGACTTAGGACTAGCCTCAAGACGGCACAATGAGCAGTTCTTC. This encodes CASSQDLGLASRRHNEQFF.

The genes are TRBV28 and TRBJ1-2; 8 positions match TRBD1. V shed 3 bases, J shed 4 bases, and the junction held 13 bases outside the gene matches. The CDR3 loop spans 17 amino acids. Germline V gene lookup returns CDR1 MDHEN and CDR2 SYDVKM. The DNA of the CDR3 is TGTGCCAGCAGTTTGGCCGTCTCCGGGACAGGAACCTATGGCTACACCTTC. It codes for CASSLAVSGTGTYGYTF.

This chain links TRBV4-1 with TRBJ1-4, with 7 bases that match TRBD1. Trimming removed 3 bases from V and 0 bases from J; junction bases left unmatched: 7. Germline V lookup: CDR1 MGHRA, CDR2 YSYEKL. The CDR3 contains 17 residues. The CDR3 is CASSHPRTGPTNEKLFF. The DNA of the CDR3 is TGCGCCAGCAGCCATCCCCGGACAGGCCCAACTAATGAAAAACTGTTTTTT.